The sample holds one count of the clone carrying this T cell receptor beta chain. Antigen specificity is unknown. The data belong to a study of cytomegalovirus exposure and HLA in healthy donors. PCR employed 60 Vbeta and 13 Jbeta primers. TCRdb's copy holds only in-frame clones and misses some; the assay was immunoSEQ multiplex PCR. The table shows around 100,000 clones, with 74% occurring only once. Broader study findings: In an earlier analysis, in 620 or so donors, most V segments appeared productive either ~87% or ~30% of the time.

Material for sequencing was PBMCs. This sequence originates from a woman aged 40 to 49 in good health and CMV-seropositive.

CDR3 coding DNA: TGTGCCAGCAGTCCCACCAACAGTTTTACCGGGGAGCTGTTTTTT. It encodes CASSPTNSFTGELFF. This rearrangement joins TRBV27 to TRBJ2-2; D remains unclear. Germline CDR1 and CDR2: MNHEY and SMNVEV (reference sequence). The CDR3 runs to 15 residues. V was cut by 5 bases and J by 5 bases, with 15 bases left in between.